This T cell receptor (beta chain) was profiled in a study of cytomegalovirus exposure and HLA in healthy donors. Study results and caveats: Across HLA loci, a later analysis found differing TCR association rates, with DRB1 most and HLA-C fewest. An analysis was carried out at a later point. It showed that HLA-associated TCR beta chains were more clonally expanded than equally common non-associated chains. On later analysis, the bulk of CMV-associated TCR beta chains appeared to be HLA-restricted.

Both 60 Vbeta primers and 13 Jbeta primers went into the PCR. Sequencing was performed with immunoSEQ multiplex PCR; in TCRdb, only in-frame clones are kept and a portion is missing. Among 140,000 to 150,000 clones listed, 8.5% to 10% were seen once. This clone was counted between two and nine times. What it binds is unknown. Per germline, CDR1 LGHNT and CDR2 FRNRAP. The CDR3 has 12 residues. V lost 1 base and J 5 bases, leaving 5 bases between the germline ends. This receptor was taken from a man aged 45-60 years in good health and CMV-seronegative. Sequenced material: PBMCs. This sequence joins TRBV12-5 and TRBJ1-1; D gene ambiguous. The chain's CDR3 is CASGLGETEAFF. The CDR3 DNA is TGTGCTAGTGGTTTGGGGGAGACTGAAGCTTTCTTT.